These T cell receptor beta chains were read from a single sample in a study of cytomegalovirus exposure and HLA in healthy donors. Profiling relied on immunoSEQ multiplex PCR, and the TCRdb table lists in-frame clones only, not all of them. The repertoire holds roughly 160,000 clones, with 79% as singletons. Material: PBMCs. Source of these receptors: a man in his forties in good health and CMV-seronegative. Each CDR3 is given with its conserved first and last residue. The D gene is left open where the match is weak. Clone size is not always given. Where it is, it says once, few, many or a class for expanded clones.

cdr3_length	v_call	d_call	j_call	clone_size	cdr3_aa	cdr3_nt
15	TRBV5-1	TRBD1	TRBJ1-1	-	CASSLVLRQGAEAFF	TGCGCCAGCAGCTTGGTGCTTCGACAGGGAGCGGAAGCTTTCTTT
18	TRBV11-2	TRBD2	TRBJ2-3	-	CASSLDPWDPREEDTQYF	TGTGCCAGCAGCTTAGATCCGTGGGACCCCCGGGAGGAAGATACGCAGTATTTT
12	TRBV29-1	-	TRBJ2-7	-	CSVNSGGGEQYF	TGCAGCGTAAATAGCGGTGGGGGCGAGCAGTACTTC
16	TRBV7-9	TRBD1	TRBJ2-7	-	CASSLSSGQGVYEQYF	TGTGCCAGCAGCTTGAGCTCGGGACAGGGGGTTTACGAGCAGTACTTC
15	TRBV28	TRBD1	TRBJ1-2	-	CASSPPRGQHYGYTF	TGTGCCAGCAGTCCCCCGAGGGGACAGCACTATGGCTACACCTTC
13	TRBV5-1	TRBD1	TRBJ1-2	-	CASSGQGGYGYTF	TGCGCCAGCAGTGGACAGGGAGGATATGGCTACACCTTC
12	TRBV29-1	-	TRBJ2-3	few	CSDTALGYTQYF	TGCAGCGACACCGCACTAGGCTATACGCAGTATTTT
12	TRBV28	-	TRBJ2-5	-	CASTGMKETQYF	TGTGCCAGCACAGGGATGAAAGAGACCCAGTACTTC
13	TRBV28	-	TRBJ2-1	few	CASSYVGRDEQFF	TGTGCCAGCAGCTACGTCGGTAGAGATGAGCAGTTCTTC
16	TRBV4-1	-	TRBJ1-2	-	CASSQDSPGGNYGYTF	TGCGCCAGCAGCCAAGATAGTCCGGGGGGGAACTATGGCTACACCTTC
13	TRBV5-6	-	TRBJ1-2	-	CASSQTIEAGYTF	TGTGCCAGCAGCCAGACCATTGAGGCTGGCTACACCTTC
12	TRBV19	-	TRBJ1-1	-	CASSTRNTEAFF	TGTGCCAGTAGTACCCGGAACACTGAAGCTTTCTTT
12	TRBV9	TRBD1	TRBJ2-1	-	CATGTGYNEQFF	TGTGCGACCGGGACAGGGTACAATGAGCAGTTCTTC
15	TRBV27	TRBD2	TRBJ2-1	-	CASSLLAGGPDEQFF	TGTGCCAGCAGTTTACTAGCGGGGGGCCCTGACGAGCAGTTCTTC
13	TRBV6-5	TRBD1	TRBJ2-7	-	CASSRDRDNEQYF	TGTGCCAGCAGTCGGGACAGGGATAACGAGCAGTACTTC
14	TRBV7-9	-	TRBJ1-2	-	CASSLVGVEDGYTF	TGTGCCAGCAGCTTAGTTGGGGTGGAGGATGGCTACACCTTC
14	TRBV18	-	TRBJ2-6	-	CASSPASGANGLTF	TGTGCCAGCTCACCAGCCTCTGGGGCCAACGGCCTGACTTTC
13	TRBV30	-	TRBJ2-1	-	CAWSVGGTNEQFF	TGTGCCTGGAGTGTCGGGGGGACAAATGAGCAGTTCTTC
15	TRBV19	TRBD1	TRBJ1-5	-	CASSKDRGSNQPQHF	TGTGCCAGTAGTAAGGACAGGGGAAGCAATCAGCCCCAGCATTTT
15	TRBV6-1	TRBD2	TRBJ2-5	-	CASSELAGGGETQYF	TGTGCCAGCAGTGAACTAGCGGGAGGGGGGGAGACCCAGTACTTC
18	TRBV9	-	TRBJ2-1	-	CASSVEGTETAVNNEQFF	TGTGCCAGCAGCGTAGAGGGGACTGAAACAGCGGTAAACAATGAGCAGTTCTTC
16	TRBV7-2	TRBD2	TRBJ2-3	-	CASSLSGLAGTDTQYF	TGTGCCAGCAGCTTAAGTGGACTAGCGGGTACAGATACGCAGTATTTT
15	TRBV7-8	-	TRBJ2-1	-	CASSLAGWATNEQFF	TGTGCCAGCAGCTTAGCTGGGTGGGCCACCAATGAGCAGTTCTTC
12	TRBV7-9	TRBD1	TRBJ2-7	few	CSSGQGSYEQYF	TGTTCCAGCGGACAGGGTTCCTACGAGCAGTACTTC
13	TRBV11-3	-	TRBJ1-1	-	CASSQTTGTEAFF	TGTGCCAGCAGCCAGACTACGGGAACTGAAGCTTTCTTT
16	TRBV11-2	-	TRBJ2-3	-	CASSFPGDWGTDTQYF	TGTGCCAGCAGCTTCCCCGGGGACTGGGGCACAGATACGCAGTATTTT
15	TRBV7-2	TRBD2	TRBJ2-5	few	CASSLRLVGGETQYF	TGTGCCAGCAGCTTGAGACTAGTGGGGGGGGAGACCCAGTACTTC
18	TRBV4-2	-	TRBJ1-5	-	CASSQGFGNSPFNQPQHF	TGTGCCAGCAGCCAAGGATTCGGGAACAGTCCTTTCAATCAGCCCCAGCATTTT
14	TRBV28	-	TRBJ2-7	-	CAIQPGGSGYEQYF	TGTGCCATCCAGCCTGGGGGCTCGGGCTACGAGCAGTACTTC